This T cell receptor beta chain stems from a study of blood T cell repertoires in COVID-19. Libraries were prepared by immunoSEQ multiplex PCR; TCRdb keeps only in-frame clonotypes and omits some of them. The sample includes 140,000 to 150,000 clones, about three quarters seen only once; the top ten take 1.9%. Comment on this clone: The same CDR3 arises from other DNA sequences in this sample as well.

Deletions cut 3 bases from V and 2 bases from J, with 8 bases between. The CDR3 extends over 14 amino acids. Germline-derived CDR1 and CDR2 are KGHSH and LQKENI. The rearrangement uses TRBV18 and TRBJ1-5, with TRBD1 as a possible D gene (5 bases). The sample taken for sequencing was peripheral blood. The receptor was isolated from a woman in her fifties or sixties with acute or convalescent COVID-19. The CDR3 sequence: CASSPQGGNQPQHF. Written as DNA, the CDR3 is TGTGCCAGCTCACCCCAAGGGGGCAATCAGCCCCAGCATTTT. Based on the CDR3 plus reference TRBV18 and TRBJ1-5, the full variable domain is NAGVMQNPRHLVRRRGQEARLRCSPMKGHSHVYWYRQLPEEGLKFMVYLQKENIIDESGMPKERFSAEFPKEGPSILRIQQVVRGDSAAYFCASSPQGGNQPQHFGDGTRLSIL.